What follows are 16 T cell receptor beta chains derived from one specimen sequenced in a study of naive and memory T cell subsets. Alpha and beta constant region primers primed reverse transcription for blood and skin samples. TCRdb independently ran MiXCR on the 5' RACE reads; one entry per CDR3 protein. This table has about 21,000 distinct CDR3 sequences, 4% to 4.5% appearing once. RNA was extracted from under 3 ml of whole blood of healthy adults. These receptor sequences come from a male donor in good health.

Ten or more counts support this clonotype. This chain links TRBV29-1 with TRBJ1-4, with D unresolved. The V and J ends lost 4 bases and 3 bases respectively, with 9 bases between them. The CDR3 extends over 13 amino acids. From germline, CDR1 is SQVTM and CDR2 ANQGSEA. This chain's CDR3 is CSVGVGPNEKLFF. The CDR3 region has the DNA TGCAGCGTTGGCGTTGGGCCTAATGAAAAACTGTTTTTT.

This clonotype was detected ten times or more. The rearrangement joins TRBV27 to TRBJ2-1; 7 nucleotides line up with TRBD1. Trimming cost V 7 bases and J 6 bases; bases outside gene matches: 12. The V gene's germline CDR1 is MNHEY and CDR2 SMNVEV (reference sequence). The CDR3 is 15 residues long. The CDR3 spells CASTPSGRGSNEQFF. In DNA, the CDR3 is TGTGCCAGCACCCCCTCGGGCAGGGGGTCCAATGAGCAGTTCTTC.

The chain couples TRBV3-1 to TRBJ1-1; D ambiguous. Trimming took 0 bases from V and 8 from J, leaving 4 bases between them. Germline-derived CDR1 and CDR2 are LGHDT and YNNKEL (reference sequence). CDR3 length: 11 amino acids. The CDR3 DNA sequence: TGTGCCAGCAGCCAAGATGGCGAAGCTTTCTTT. Amino acids: CASSQDGEAFF.

This clonotype was counted at least ten times. CDR3 amino acids: CASSPNSMNTEAFF. The CDR3 nucleotides read TGTGCCAGCTCACCGAACAGCATGAACACTGAAGCTTTCTTT. J is TRBJ1-1 and V is TRBV18; D ambiguous. The CDR3 covers 14 residues. Germline values: CDR1 KGHSH, CDR2 LQKENI. Trimming removed 3 bases at V and 0 bases at J, with 8 bases between. The full variable domain, rest sourced from reference TRBV18 and TRBJ1-1, is NAGVMQNPRHLVRRRGQEARLRCSPMKGHSHVYWYRQLPEEGLKFMVYLQKENIIDESGMPKERFSAEFPKEGPSILRIQQVVRGDSAAYFCASSPNSMNTEAFFGQGTRLTVV.

Many counts were recorded for this clonotype. This chain connects TRBV7-8 to TRBJ1-4; D is uncertain. This CDR3 has 14 amino acids. The ends were cut back, 8 bases at V and 2 bases at J, with 12 bases in the middle. CDR1 is SGHVS, CDR2 FQNEAQ, per germline. The CDR3 DNA reads TGTGCCAGCGCGCAACACGGGACTAATGAAAAACTGTTTTTT. Translated: CASAQHGTNEKLFF.

This clonotype was seen at least ten times. The chain employs TRBV19 and TRBJ1-5, with D unresolved. This CDR3 contains 13 residues. Trimming left V 3 bases short and J 10 bases short, with 13 bases between. CDR1 is LNHDA and CDR2 is SQIVND in the germline V gene (reference sequence). The chain's CDR3 is CASSIRAAEPQHF. CDR3 DNA: TGTGCCAGTAGTATTAGGGCGGCTGAACCCCAGCATTTT.

This clonotype was observed many times. V and J are TRBV19 and TRBJ2-7; 9 bases match TRBD1. Germline V gene sequence: CDR1 LNHDA, CDR2 SQIVND (reference sequence). V was pared by 6 bases and J by 4 bases, with 1 base of the junction left unmatched. The CDR3 loop spans 12 amino acids. Here the CDR3 reads CASSDRGYEQYF. CDR3 coding DNA: TGTGCCAGTAGCGACAGGGGGTACGAGCAGTACTTC.

On this clonotype: A much larger clone differs from this one at a single base, so this may be a read error. The CDR3 here is CASSSQGQSNQSQHF. The CDR3 DNA sequence: TGTGCCAGTAGTAGTCAAGGACAGAGCAATCAGTCCCAGCATTTT. The chain links TRBV19 to TRBJ1-5; D possibly corresponds to TRBD1 (6 bases). Germline assignment: CDR1 LNHDA and CDR2 SQIVND (reference sequence). The CDR3 runs to 15 residues.

This clonotype was recorded at least ten times. The chain employs TRBV25-1 and TRBJ2-4, with unresolved D. The CDR3 is made up of 13 amino acids. V lost 3 bases, J lost 7 bases, and 10 bases lay in between. CDR1 and CDR2 from the germline V gene are MGHDK and SYGVNS. Written as DNA, the CDR3 is TGTGCCAGCAGTGAGGGCAATCGGAACATTCAGTACTTC. Translating gives CASSEGNRNIQYF.

This clonotype was seen ten or more times. The rearrangement uses TRBV9 and TRBJ2-2; no clear D. V lost 3 bases to trimming and J lost 5 bases, with 8 bases between them. Germline assignment: CDR1 SGDLS and CDR2 YYNGEE. This CDR3 contains 13 residues. The CDR3 is CASSALTTGELFF. CDR3 DNA sequence: TGTGCCAGCAGCGCACTGACAACCGGGGAGCTGTTTTTT.

This clonotype was detected ten times or more. The chain is built from TRBV10-3 and TRBJ2-3; either TRBD1 or TRBD2 may supply D (5 bases each). V lost 2 bases and J lost 4, with 16 bases in between. CDR3 length equals 16 residues. CDR1 ENHRY and CDR2 SYGVKD come from the germline V gene. The CDR3 region is CAISEPRRGLADTQYF. Here the CDR3 DNA reads TGTGCCATCAGTGAGCCTAGACGGGGCTTGGCAGATACGCAGTATTTT.

About this clonotype itself: Possible read error: a much larger clone is one base away. The V gene is TRBV12-3 or TRBV12-4, the J gene TRBJ2-7; 10 nucleotides line up with TRBD2. CDR3 length: 17 residues. The CDR3 nucleotides are TGTGCCAGCAGCCGAGGGAGCGGGGGGGCTTCAAGGAACGACCAGTACTTC. Protein sequence: CASSRGSGGASRNDQYF.

In its sample, this clonotype was seen a few times. V is TRBV10-3 and J is TRBJ2-2; 9 nucleotides agree with TRBD2. Germline loops: CDR1 ENHRY, CDR2 SYGVKD. CDR3 size: 15 residues. V shed 8 bases and J 1 base; nucleotides not matched to a gene: 5. The CDR3 reads CAIQAGGMNTGELFF. Here the CDR3 DNA reads TGTGCCATCCAAGCGGGAGGCATGAACACCGGGGAGCTGTTTTTT.

This clonotype was counted ten times or more. The V gene is TRBV6-1, the J gene TRBJ1-2; 10 bases are a match to TRBD1. Trimming at V came to 4 bases and at J to 4 bases, leaving 6 bases not matched to a gene. Germline V gene sequence: CDR1 MNHNS, CDR2 SASEGT. The CDR3 runs 15 residues. The CDR3 bases are TGTGCCAGCAGTGCGACAGGGGGCAGGGGCTATGGCTACACCTTC. As protein: CASSATGGRGYGYTF.

This clonotype appeared many times. The rearrangement uses TRBV29-1 and TRBJ2-3, with D tentatively TRBD1 (6 bases). CDR1 and CDR2 (germline): SQVTM, ANQGSEA. V lost 6 bases, J lost 2 bases, and 15 bases lay in between. The CDR3 contains 14 residues. The CDR3 sequence: CSVGGQPDTDTQYF. The DNA for the CDR3 is TGCAGCGTCGGAGGACAGCCGGACACAGATACGCAGTATTTT.

This clonotype has ten or more counts. This sequence joins TRBV29-1 and TRBJ2-2; weak D call: TRBD1 (6 bases). Germline CDR1 reads SQVTM; CDR2 reads ANQGSEA. There are 15 residues in the CDR3. Between the trimmed V and J ends, which lost 5 bases and 2 bases, there was a span of 15 bases. The CDR3 here is CSVLTQGFNTGELFF. The CDR3 DNA follows: TGCAGCGTTCTAACGCAGGGGTTTAACACCGGGGAGCTGTTTTTT.